This T cell receptor beta chain was captured in a study of cytomegalovirus exposure and HLA in healthy donors. Points from the study as a whole: By HLA locus, TCR association rates varied in a later analysis, with DRB1 showing the most and HLA-C the fewest. The listing of 150 to 200 TCR beta chains classed them as cytomegalovirus-associated.

Trimming cost V 0 bases and J 8 bases; bases outside gene matches: 8. Germline V gene sequence: CDR1 LGHNA, CDR2 YSLEER. The CDR3 sequence is 16 residues long. This clone has more than one count but fewer than ten. The antigen remains unidentified. Use of 60 Vbeta and 13 Jbeta primers characterized the PCR. The protocol was immunoSEQ multiplex PCR, while the TCRdb copy is restricted to in-frame clones and leaves out a portion. The profile shows over 50,000 clones, more than 70% of them singletons. V gene TRBV4-3 combines with J gene TRBJ2-1, with 9 bases matching TRBD2. This sequence was found in a man aged 25-45 years in good health and CMV-seropositive. Sequencing was carried out using PBMCs. The DNA for the CDR3 is TGCGCCAGCAGCCAAGATTCAGCGGGAGGTAACGATGAGCAGTTCTTC. Translated, it gives CASSQDSAGGNDEQFF.